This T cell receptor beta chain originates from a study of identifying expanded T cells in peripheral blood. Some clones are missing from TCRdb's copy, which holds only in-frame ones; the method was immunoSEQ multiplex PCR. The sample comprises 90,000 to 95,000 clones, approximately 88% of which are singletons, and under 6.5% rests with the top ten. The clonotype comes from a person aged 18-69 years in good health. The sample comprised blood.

The CDR3 protein is CASSLGGTGLQGTEAFF. Written as DNA, the CDR3 is TGTGCCAGCAGCTTAGGCGGGACAGGCCTCCAGGGCACTGAAGCTTTCTTT. V is TRBV7-9 and J is TRBJ1-1; 8 bases match TRBD1. Germline values: CDR1 SEHNR, CDR2 FQNEAQ (reference sequence). This CDR3 has 17 residues. Trimming at V came to 1 base and at J to 4 bases, leaving 11 bases not matched to a gene.